The subject of this entry is one T cell receptor beta chain. The antigen is undetermined. This sample is part of a study of molecular identifiers for immune sequencing clone quantification. Study outcomes and limitations: Over 97% of CMV-specific effector molecules, but under 1% of naive ones, were in clones above 20 copies.

CDR3 length equals 14 residues. Germline V gene lookup returns CDR1 LNHDA and CDR2 SQIVND (reference sequence). With V trimmed by 1 base and J by 2 bases, 1 base remained unmatched. The use of previously described methods and listed TCR primers produced the bulk TCR libraries. TCRdb redid the calling of the PCR reads with MiXCR, one entry per CDR3 protein. The sample includes approximately 550,000 distinct CDR3 sequences, around 23% of them seen just once. The TCR originated in a human donor in good health. Some libraries in this study had Jurkat cell RNA spiked in. Sequences were obtained from naive CD8+ T cells from blood, with Jurkat cell RNA spiked in. Subset defined: FACS-sorted CD8+CD4-CCR7+CD45RA+ naive T cells. V gene TRBV19 combines with J gene TRBJ2-5; 7 nucleotides line up with TRBD2. The CDR3 reads CASSIAGGQETQYF. The CDR3, as DNA: TGTGCCAGTAGTATAGCGGGAGGACAAGAGACCCAGTACTTC.